Following are 17 T cell receptor beta chains from one sample sequenced in a study of T cell responses to AZD1222 COVID-19 vaccine. Here immunoSEQ multiplex PCR was the method, and the copy in TCRdb shows in-frame clones only, minus some. The sample yields roughly 48,000 clones, roughly 90% seen once. This specimen consisted of peripheral blood, obtained 28 days after the second AZD1222 dose. The receptors here all came from an adult who received the AZD1222 COVID-19 vaccine.

This clone was found once. V usage is TRBV10-3 and J usage is TRBJ1-1; the D is unclear. Germline-derived CDR1 and CDR2 are ENHRY and SYGVKD. This CDR3 has 13 residues. The V end was cut by 3 bases, the J end by 1 base, with 6 bases between. This chain's CDR3 is CAISDEGNTEAFF. The CDR3 region has the DNA TGTGCCATCAGTGACGAGGGGAACACTGAAGCTTTCTTT.

The rearrangement uses TRBV15 and TRBJ2-1; D possibly corresponds to TRBD1 (5 bases). The CDR3 sequence is 13 residues long. Germline values: CDR1 LNHNV, CDR2 YYDKDF (reference sequence). With 9 bases removed from V and 4 bases from J, the gap between germline ends came to 13 bases. The CDR3 region is CATGEWGYNEQFF. CDR3 coding DNA: TGTGCCACAGGGGAATGGGGTTACAATGAGCAGTTCTTC.

The chain recombines TRBV5-1 with TRBJ2-7, with TRBD2 as a possible D gene (6 bases). The CDR3 length is 14 residues. V lost 2 bases to trimming and J lost 10 bases, with 19 bases between them. CDR1 is SGHRS and CDR2 is YFSETQ in the germline V gene. CDR3 sequence (DNA): TGCGCCAGCAGCTTTAGGGGAGGTCCCGCAGCCCAGTACTTC. The encoded protein is CASSFRGGPAAQYF. The complete variable domain, with remaining parts taken from reference TRBV5-1 and TRBJ2-7, reads KAGVTQTPRYLIKTRGQQVTLSCSPISGHRSVSWYQQTPGQGLQFLFEYFSETQRNKGNFPGRFSGRQFSNSRSEMNVSTLELGDSALYLCASSFRGGPAAQYFGPGTRLTVT.

The chain uses TRBV9 and TRBJ2-2, with 7 positions matching TRBD1. Trimming at V came to 5 bases and at J to 7 bases, leaving 14 bases not matched to a gene. The CDR3 runs 16 residues. Germline CDR1 SGDLS, CDR2 YYNGEE. In DNA, the CDR3 is TGTGCCAGCAGAGAAACAGCAGGGACAGAACACGGGGAGCTGTTTTTT. This sequence encodes CASRETAGTEHGELFF.

V and J are TRBV4-3 and TRBJ2-4, with D unclear. Looked up from germline, CDR1 is LGHNA and CDR2 is YSLEER. The germline V and J ends were trimmed by 0 bases and 0 bases, with 21 bases remaining between them. This CDR3 is built from 20 residues. CDR3 sequence (DNA): TGCGCCAGCAGCCAAGATCTGGGCAGCCGACCGCAGATAGCCAAAAACATTCAGTACTTC. Amino acid sequence: CASSQDLGSRPQIAKNIQYF.

In nucleotides, the CDR3 is TGTGCCGCGACAGGGGAGAGGAGCGAAAAACTGTTTTTT. It yields the protein CAATGERSEKLFF. The rearrangement links TRBV10-3 to TRBJ1-4; TRBD1 matches at 8 bases. From germline, CDR1 is ENHRY and CDR2 SYGVKD. The CDR3 sequence is 13 residues long. With V trimmed by 11 bases and J by 8 bases, 10 bases remained unmatched.

V and J are TRBV28 and TRBJ2-7, with a possible D match to TRBD1 (5 bases). The germline V and J ends were trimmed by 2 bases and 5 bases, with 7 bases remaining between them. Germline V gene data show CDR1 as MDHEN and CDR2 as SYDVKM. The CDR3 contains 12 residues. CDR3 residues: CASSLRGDEQYF. The CDR3 bases are TGTGCCAGCAGTTTAAGGGGTGACGAGCAGTACTTC.

The V gene is TRBV3-1 (or the pseudogene TRBV3-2), the J gene TRBJ2-4; 8 bases line up with TRBD2. Trimming cost V 1 base and J 5 bases; bases outside gene matches: 10. CDR3 length: 17 amino acids. From germline, CDR1 is LGHDT and CDR2 YNNKEL (reference sequence). The CDR3 bases are TGTGCCAGCAGCCAAGCGGGCGGGAGGACCGTCGAAAACATTCAGTACTTC. Translated, it gives CASSQAGGRTVENIQYF.

The chain carries TRBV24-1 and TRBJ2-3; D is possibly TRBD2 (6 bases). The CDR3 is made up of 15 amino acids. V gave up 7 bases and J gave up 2 bases, with 15 bases separating them. CDR1 is KGHDR and CDR2 is SFDVKD in the germline V gene. Here the CDR3 DNA reads TGTGCCACCAGCGGTCCTTCGGGGGACACAGATACGCAGTATTTT. Its protein is CATSGPSGDTDTQYF.

The chain recombines TRBV15 with TRBJ2-5, with a possible D match to TRBD2 (5 bases). Trimming took 0 bases from V and 0 from J, leaving 11 bases between them. The CDR3 consists of 16 residues. CDR1 and CDR2 (germline): LNHNV, YYDKDF (reference sequence). This CDR3 is CATSRDEGGYQETQYF. The CDR3 DNA reads as TGTGCCACCAGCAGAGATGAGGGCGGCTACCAAGAGACCCAGTACTTC.

Turning to this clone: Compared with germline, one end of the junction differs, possibly owing to a read error. The chain couples TRBV19 to TRBJ1-5; no definite D call. The germline CDR1 and CDR2 sequences are LNHDA and SQIVND (reference sequence). The length of the CDR3 is 13 residues. For the CDR3, the DNA is TGTGCCAGTAGCATAGGGTACAATCAGCCCCAGCATTTT. Protein sequence: CASSIGYNQPQHF.

The count of this clone is one. The chain links TRBV19 to TRBJ2-3; D unclear. This CDR3 is built from 16 residues. The germline V gene encodes CDR1 LNHDA and CDR2 SQIVND (reference sequence). V was shortened by 2 bases and J by 6 bases, with 18 bases between the two germline ends. The chain's CDR3 is CASSIMLRPATDTQYF. CDR3 nucleotide sequence: TGTGCCAGTAGTATAATGTTGCGCCCAGCGACGGATACGCAGTATTTT.

The chain is built from TRBV19 and TRBJ1-4, with TRBD1 as a possible D gene (5 bases). V dropped 5 bases and J dropped 6 bases, with 13 bases sitting between them. The CDR3 spans 14 residues. Germline V gene lookup returns CDR1 LNHDA and CDR2 SQIVND (reference sequence). The CDR3 DNA reads as TGTGCCAGTAGTTTACAGGTCGGGGATGAAAAACTGTTTTTT. Translated: CASSLQVGDEKLFF.

V gene TRBV10-3 combines with J gene TRBJ2-7; D possibly corresponds to TRBD2 (5 bases). CDR1 is ENHRY, CDR2 SYGVKD, per germline. The CDR3 contains 14 residues. V was trimmed by 4 bases and J by 5 bases, leaving 15 bases between them. The CDR3 sequence: CAISGRGLGNEQYF. The DNA of the CDR3 is TGTGCCATCAGTGGGCGAGGTCTCGGGAACGAGCAGTACTTC.

This chain joins TRBV4-2 and TRBJ2-7; possibly TRBD1 for D (6 bases). From germline, CDR1 is LGHNA and CDR2 YNFKEQ. Trimming stripped 3 bases from V and 0 bases from J, with 12 bases between. The CDR3 runs 15 residues. The CDR3 region is CASSQDNRDSYEQYF. In DNA form, the CDR3 reads TGTGCCAGCAGCCAGGACAACAGGGACTCCTACGAGCAGTACTTC.

V and J are TRBV7-8 and TRBJ2-2; D is perhaps TRBD2 (6 bases). Germline CDR1 reads SGHVS; CDR2 reads FQNEAQ. The CDR3 sequence is 17 residues long. Trimming took off 5 bases at V and 5 bases at J, with 21 bases between the two ends. The CDR3 is CASSPSRVGRRTGELFF. DNA for the CDR3: TGTGCCAGCAGCCCCTCACGGGTCGGGAGAAGGACCGGGGAGCTGTTTTTT.

The V call is TRBV5-1, the J call TRBJ1-1; D possibly corresponds to TRBD1 (5 bases). V was pared by 0 bases and J by 4 bases, with 13 bases between. The CDR3 has 15 residues. Germline V gives CDR1 SGHRS, CDR2 YFSETQ. The CDR3 loop is CASSLDGGTGTEAFF. CDR3 DNA sequence: TGCGCCAGCAGCTTGGATGGTGGGACGGGCACTGAAGCTTTCTTT.